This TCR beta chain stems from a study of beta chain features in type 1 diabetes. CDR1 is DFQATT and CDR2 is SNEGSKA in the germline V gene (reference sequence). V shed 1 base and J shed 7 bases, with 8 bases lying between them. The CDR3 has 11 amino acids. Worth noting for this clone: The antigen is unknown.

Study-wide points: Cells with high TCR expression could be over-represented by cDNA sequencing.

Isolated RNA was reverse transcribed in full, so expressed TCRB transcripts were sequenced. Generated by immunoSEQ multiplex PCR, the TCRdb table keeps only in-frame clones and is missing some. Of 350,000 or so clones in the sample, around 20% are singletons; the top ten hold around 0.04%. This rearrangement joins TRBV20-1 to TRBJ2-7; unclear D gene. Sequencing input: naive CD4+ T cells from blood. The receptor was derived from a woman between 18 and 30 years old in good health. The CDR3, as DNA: TGCAGTGCTAGAGTTCGCGGAGAGCAGTACTTC. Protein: CSARVRGEQYF.